This entry lists 9 T cell receptor beta chains sequenced from one sample in a study of a mutant IDH1 vaccine in newly diagnosed glioma. Regarding time point: baseline, week 1 (first vaccination visit). Described treatment: pre-vaccination baseline after standard-of-care therapy. Sequenced by immunoSEQ multiplex PCR; TCRdb stores in-frame clones only, minus some. The table records around 89,000 clones, about four fifths of them present only once. The sequencing here drew on PBMCs, taken from a glioma patient treated with radiotherapy, temozolomide or both. Receptors were obtained from a woman aged 45-59 years with glioma.

The chain joins TRBV7-8 to TRBJ2-3; a possible D gene is TRBD1 (5 bases). Trimming removed 3 bases from V and 3 bases from J, with 10 bases in between. Germline V CDR1 and CDR2: SGHVS, FQNEAQ. This CDR3 has 14 amino acids. The CDR3 here is CASSLFRDTDTQYF. The CDR3 coding sequence is TGTGCCAGCAGCTTGTTCAGGGATACAGATACGCAGTATTTT.

The chain combines TRBV5-1 with TRBJ2-1; D not resolved. The V gene's germline CDR1 is SGHRS and CDR2 YFSETQ. The CDR3 is 12 amino acids. Trimming left V 2 bases short and J 9 bases short, with 9 bases between. This chain's CDR3 is CASSFSSSEQFF. DNA of the CDR3: TGCGCCAGCAGCTTCTCAAGTAGTGAGCAGTTCTTC.

This clone was counted a few times. This chain joins TRBV2 and TRBJ2-2, with TRBD2 as a possible D gene (6 bases). Deletions cut 6 bases from V and 1 base from J, with 12 bases between. The germline gives CDR1 SNHLY, CDR2 FYNNEI. The CDR3 is 15 residues long. The CDR3 here is CASSLTRQNTGELFF. CDR3 DNA: TGTGCCAGCAGCCTGACTAGACAGAACACCGGGGAGCTGTTTTTT.

The chain joins TRBV5-6 to TRBJ2-2, with D unresolved. The CDR3 spans 13 residues. V was pared by 4 bases and J by 7 bases, with 11 bases between. Germline V CDR1 and CDR2: SGHDT, YYEEEE. CDR3 region: CASSATWGGELFF. CDR3 coding DNA: TGTGCCAGCAGCGCCACCTGGGGCGGGGAGCTGTTTTTT.

About this clone: One junction end disagrees with the germline gene, perhaps due to a read error. J is TRBJ2-1 and V is TRBV29-1, with D unclear. This CDR3 region has 10 residues. Germline loops: CDR1 SQVTM, CDR2 ANQGSEA. This chain's CDR3 is CSVGYNGQFF. The CDR3 bases are TGCAGCGTAGGGTACAATGGGCAGTTCTTC.

The chain links TRBV28 to TRBJ2-2; the D call may be TRBD1 or TRBD2 (5 bases each). V was trimmed by 5 bases and J by 5 bases, leaving 12 bases between them. The germline V gene has CDR1 MDHEN and CDR2 SYDVKM. This CDR3 spans 14 amino acids. The chain's CDR3 is CASSPMRGTGELFF. The DNA for the CDR3 is TGTGCCAGCAGTCCCATGAGGGGTACCGGGGAGCTGTTTTTT.

This clone appeared a single time. The chain carries TRBV13 and TRBJ2-5; no firm D call. Germline CDR1 and CDR2: PRHDT and FYEKMQ (reference sequence). V was shortened by 4 bases and J by 3 bases, with 12 bases between the two germline ends. The CDR3 runs 14 residues. The CDR3 here is CASSSRGSEETQYF. The CDR3 DNA reads as TGTGCCAGCAGCTCCCGTGGCAGTGAAGAGACCCAGTACTTC.

This clone appeared once. This chain links TRBV7-9 with TRBJ1-1, with D perhaps TRBD1 (5 bases). This CDR3 is built from 18 residues. V was shortened by 0 bases and J by 3 bases, with 20 bases between the two germline ends. Germline values: CDR1 SEHNR, CDR2 FQNEAQ (reference sequence). The CDR3 here is CASSLALRNTGGDTEAFF. The CDR3 bases are TGTGCCAGCAGCTTAGCGCTAAGGAATACAGGAGGGGACACTGAAGCTTTCTTT.

CDR3 bases: TGTGCCAGTAGTATAACAGTGGGCAATCAGCCCCAGCATTTT. It is translated as CASSITVGNQPQHF. This sequence joins TRBV19 and TRBJ1-5, with D hard to call. This CDR3 comprises 14 residues. Germline-derived CDR1 and CDR2 are LNHDA and SQIVND (reference sequence). V was pared by 2 bases and J by 2 bases, with 7 bases between.